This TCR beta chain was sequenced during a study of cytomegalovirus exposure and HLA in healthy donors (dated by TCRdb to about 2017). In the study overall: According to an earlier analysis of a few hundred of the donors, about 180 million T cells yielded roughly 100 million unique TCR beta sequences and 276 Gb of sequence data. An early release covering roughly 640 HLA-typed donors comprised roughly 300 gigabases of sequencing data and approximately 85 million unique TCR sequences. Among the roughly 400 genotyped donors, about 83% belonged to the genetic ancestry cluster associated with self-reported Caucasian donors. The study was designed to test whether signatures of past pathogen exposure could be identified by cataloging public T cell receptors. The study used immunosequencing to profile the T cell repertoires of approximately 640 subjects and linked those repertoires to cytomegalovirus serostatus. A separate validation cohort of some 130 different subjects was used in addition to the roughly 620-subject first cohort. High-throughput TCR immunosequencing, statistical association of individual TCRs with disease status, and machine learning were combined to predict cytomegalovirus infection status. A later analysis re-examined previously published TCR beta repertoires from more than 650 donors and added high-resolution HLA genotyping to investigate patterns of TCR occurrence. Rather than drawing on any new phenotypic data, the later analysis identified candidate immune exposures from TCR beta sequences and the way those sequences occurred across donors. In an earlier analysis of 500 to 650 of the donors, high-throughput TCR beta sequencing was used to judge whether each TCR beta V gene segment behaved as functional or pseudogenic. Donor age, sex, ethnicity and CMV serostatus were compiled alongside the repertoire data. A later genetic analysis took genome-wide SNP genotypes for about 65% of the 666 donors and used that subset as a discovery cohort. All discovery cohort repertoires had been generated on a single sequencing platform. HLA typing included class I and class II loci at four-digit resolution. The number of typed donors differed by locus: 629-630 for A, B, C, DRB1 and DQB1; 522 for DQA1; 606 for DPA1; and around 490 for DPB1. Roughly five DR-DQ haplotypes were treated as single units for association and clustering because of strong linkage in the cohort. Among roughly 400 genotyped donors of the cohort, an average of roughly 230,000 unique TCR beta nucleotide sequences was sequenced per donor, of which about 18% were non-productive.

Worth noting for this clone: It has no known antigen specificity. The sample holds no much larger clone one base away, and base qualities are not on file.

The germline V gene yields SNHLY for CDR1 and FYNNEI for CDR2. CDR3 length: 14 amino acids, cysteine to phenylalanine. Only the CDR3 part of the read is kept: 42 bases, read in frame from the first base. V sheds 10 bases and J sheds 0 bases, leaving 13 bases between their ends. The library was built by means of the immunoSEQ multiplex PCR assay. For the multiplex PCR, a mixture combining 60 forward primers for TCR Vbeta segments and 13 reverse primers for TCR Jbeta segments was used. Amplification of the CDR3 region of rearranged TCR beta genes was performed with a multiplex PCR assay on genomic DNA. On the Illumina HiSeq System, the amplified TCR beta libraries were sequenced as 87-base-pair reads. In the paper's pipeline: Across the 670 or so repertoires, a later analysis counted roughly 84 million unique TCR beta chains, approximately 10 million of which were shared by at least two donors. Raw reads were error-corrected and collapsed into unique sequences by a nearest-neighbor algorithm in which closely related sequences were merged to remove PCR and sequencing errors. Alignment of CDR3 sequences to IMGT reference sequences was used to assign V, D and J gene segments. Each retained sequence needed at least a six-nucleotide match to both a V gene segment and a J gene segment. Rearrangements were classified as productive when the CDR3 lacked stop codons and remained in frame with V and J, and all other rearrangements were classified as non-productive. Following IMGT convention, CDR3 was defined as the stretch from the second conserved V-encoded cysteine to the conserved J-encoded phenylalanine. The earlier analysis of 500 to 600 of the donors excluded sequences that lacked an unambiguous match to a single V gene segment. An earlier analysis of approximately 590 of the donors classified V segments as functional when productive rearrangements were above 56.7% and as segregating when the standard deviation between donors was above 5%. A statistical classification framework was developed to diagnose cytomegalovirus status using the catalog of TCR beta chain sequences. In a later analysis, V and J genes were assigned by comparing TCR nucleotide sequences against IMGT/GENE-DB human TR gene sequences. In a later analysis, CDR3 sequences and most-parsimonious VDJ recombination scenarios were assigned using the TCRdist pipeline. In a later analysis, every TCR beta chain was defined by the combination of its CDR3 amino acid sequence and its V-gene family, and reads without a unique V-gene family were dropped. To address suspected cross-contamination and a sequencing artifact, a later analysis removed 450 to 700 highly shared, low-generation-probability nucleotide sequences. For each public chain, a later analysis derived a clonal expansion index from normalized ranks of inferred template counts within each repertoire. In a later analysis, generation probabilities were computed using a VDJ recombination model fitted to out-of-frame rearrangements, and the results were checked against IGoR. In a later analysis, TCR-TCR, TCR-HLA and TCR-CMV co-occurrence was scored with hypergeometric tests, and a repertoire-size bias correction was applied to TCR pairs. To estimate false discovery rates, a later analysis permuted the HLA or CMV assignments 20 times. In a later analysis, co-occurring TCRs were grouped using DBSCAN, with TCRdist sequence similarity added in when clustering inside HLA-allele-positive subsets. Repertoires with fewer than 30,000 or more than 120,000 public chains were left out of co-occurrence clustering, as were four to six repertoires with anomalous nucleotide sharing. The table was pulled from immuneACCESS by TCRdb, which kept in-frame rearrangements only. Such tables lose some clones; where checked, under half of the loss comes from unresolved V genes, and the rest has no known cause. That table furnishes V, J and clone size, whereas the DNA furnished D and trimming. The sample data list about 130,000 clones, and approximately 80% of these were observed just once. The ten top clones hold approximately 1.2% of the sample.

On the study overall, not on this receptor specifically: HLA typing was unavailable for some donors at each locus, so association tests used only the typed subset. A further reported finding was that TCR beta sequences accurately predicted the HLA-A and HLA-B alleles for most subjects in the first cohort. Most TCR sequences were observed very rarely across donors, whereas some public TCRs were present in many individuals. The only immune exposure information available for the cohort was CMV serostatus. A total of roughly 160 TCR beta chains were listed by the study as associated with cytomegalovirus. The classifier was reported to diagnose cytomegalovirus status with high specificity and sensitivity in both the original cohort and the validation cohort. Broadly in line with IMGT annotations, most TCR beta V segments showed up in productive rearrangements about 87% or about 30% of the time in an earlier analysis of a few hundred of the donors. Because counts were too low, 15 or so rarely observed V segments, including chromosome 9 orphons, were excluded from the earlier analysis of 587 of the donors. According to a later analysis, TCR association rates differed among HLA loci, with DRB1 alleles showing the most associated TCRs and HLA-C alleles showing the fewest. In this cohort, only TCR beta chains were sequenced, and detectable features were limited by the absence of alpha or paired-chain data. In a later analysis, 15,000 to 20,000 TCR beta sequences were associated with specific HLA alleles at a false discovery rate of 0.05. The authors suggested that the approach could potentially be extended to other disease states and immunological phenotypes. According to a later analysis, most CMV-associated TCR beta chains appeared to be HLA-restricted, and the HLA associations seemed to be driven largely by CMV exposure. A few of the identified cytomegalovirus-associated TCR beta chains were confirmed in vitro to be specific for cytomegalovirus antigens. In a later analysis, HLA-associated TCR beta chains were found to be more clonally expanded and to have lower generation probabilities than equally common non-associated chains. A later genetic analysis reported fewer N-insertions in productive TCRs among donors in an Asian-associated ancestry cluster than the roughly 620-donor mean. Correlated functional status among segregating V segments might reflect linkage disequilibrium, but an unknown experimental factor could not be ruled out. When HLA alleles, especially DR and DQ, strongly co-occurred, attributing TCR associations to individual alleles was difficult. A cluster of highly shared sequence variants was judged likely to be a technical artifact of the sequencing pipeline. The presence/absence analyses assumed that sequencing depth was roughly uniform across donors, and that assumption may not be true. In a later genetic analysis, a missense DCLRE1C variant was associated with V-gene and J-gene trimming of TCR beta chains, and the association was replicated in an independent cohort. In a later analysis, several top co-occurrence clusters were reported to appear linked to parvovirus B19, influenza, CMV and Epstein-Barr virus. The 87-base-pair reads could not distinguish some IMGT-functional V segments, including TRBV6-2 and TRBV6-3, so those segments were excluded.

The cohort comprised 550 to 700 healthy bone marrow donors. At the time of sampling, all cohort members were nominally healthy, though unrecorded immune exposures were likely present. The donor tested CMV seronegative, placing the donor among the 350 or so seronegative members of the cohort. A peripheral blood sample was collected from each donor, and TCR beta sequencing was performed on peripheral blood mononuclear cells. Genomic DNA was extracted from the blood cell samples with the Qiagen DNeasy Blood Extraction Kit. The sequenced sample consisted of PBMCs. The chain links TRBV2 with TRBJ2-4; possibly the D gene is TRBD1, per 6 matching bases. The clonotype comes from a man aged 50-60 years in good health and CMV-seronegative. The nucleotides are TGTGCCACACAGGGCTCAATAGCCAAAAACATTCAGTACTTC. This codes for CATQGSIAKNIQYF.